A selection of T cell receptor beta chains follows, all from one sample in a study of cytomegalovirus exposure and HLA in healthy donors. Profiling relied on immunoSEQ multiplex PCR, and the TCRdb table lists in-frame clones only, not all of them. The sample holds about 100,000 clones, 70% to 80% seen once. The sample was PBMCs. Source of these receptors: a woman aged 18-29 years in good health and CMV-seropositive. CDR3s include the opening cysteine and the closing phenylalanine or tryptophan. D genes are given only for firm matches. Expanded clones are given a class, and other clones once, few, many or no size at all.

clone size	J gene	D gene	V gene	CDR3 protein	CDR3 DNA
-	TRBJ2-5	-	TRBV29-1	CSVLDTQETQYF	TGCAGCGTTTTGGACACCCAAGAGACCCAGTACTTC
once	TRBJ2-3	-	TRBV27	CASSLIASSTDTQYF	TGTGCCAGCAGTTTAATAGCGTCTAGCACAGATACGCAGTATTTT
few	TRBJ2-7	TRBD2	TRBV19	CASSQTSGRAYEQYF	TGTGCCAGTAGTCAGACTAGCGGGAGAGCATACGAGCAGTACTTC
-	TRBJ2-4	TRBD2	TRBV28	CASSSSGRGSKNIQYF	TGTGCCAGCAGTTCTAGCGGGAGGGGAAGCAAAAACATTCAGTACTTC
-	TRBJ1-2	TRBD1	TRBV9	CASSVGAGGPNGYTF	TGTGCCAGCAGCGTAGGGGCAGGGGGCCCCAATGGCTACACCTTC
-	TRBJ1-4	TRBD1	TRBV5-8	CASSLATGTNEKLFF	TGTGCCAGCAGCTTGGCGACAGGGACTAATGAAAAACTGTTTTTT
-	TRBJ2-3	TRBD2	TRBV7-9	CASSPGLAGLTDTQYF	TGTGCCAGCAGCCCAGGACTAGCGGGGCTCACAGATACGCAGTATTTT
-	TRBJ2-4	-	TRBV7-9	CASSSHQGAKNIQYF	TGTGCCAGCAGCTCGCACCAGGGGGCCAAAAACATTCAGTACTTC
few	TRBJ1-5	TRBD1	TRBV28	CASSRTGRNQPQHF	TGTGCCAGCAGCAGGACAGGACGCAATCAGCCCCAGCATTTT
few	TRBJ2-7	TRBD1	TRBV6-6	CASRLGQGAFYEQYF	TGTGCCAGCAGGCTCGGACAGGGGGCATTCTACGAGCAGTACTTC
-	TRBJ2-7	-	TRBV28	CASSLLRGPYEQYF	TGTGCCAGCAGCCTTCTGCGGGGGCCCTACGAGCAGTACTTC
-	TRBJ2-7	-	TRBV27	CASSLASYARSSYEQYF	TGTGCCAGCAGTTTAGCCAGCTATGCACGGAGCTCCTACGAGCAGTACTTC
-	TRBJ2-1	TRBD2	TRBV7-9	CASSPAGASYNEQFF	TGTGCCAGCAGCCCAGCGGGGGCGTCCTACAATGAGCAGTTCTTC
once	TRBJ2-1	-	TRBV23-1	CASRGAESETYNEQFF	TGCGCCAGCAGGGGGGCGGAGTCAGAAACCTACAATGAGCAGTTCTTC
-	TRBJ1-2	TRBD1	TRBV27	CASSPRTGGDGYTF	TGTGCCAGCAGTCCCAGGACAGGGGGCGATGGCTACACCTTC
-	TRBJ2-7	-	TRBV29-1	CSGSERDEQYF	TGCAGCGGGAGTGAACGGGACGAGCAGTACTTC
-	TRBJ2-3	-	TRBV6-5	CASRTVGPDTQYF	TGTGCCAGCAGGACCGTGGGGCCAGATACGCAGTATTTT
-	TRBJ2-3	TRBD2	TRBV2	CASSEEREGPNF	TGTGCCAGCAGTGAAGAGCGGGAGGGCCCAAATTTT
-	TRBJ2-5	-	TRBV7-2	CASSLVREETQYF	TGTGCCAGCAGCTTGGTGAGGGAAGAGACCCAGTACTTC
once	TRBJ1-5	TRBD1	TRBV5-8	CASSLGTESVSNQPQHF	TGTGCCAGCAGCTTAGGGACAGAATCAGTTAGCAATCAGCCCCAGCATTTT
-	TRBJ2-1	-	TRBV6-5	CASSYDITLYNEQFF	TGTGCCAGCAGTTACGACATTACCCTTTACAATGAGCAGTTCTTC
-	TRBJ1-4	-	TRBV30	CAWNTLGHLGGKLFF	TGTGCCTGGAATACACTAGGCCACTTGGGGGGAAAACTGTTTTTT
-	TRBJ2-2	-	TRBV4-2	CASSQDYRGTGELFF	TGTGCCAGCAGCCAAGATTATCGGGGGACCGGGGAGCTGTTTTTT
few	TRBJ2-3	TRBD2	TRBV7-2	CASAIAGGDTDTQYF	TGTGCCAGCGCAATAGCGGGAGGGGACACAGATACGCAGTATTTT
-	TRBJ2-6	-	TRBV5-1	CASSFQGSGANVLTF	TGCGCCAGCAGCTTCCAGGGGTCTGGGGCCAACGTCCTGACTTTC
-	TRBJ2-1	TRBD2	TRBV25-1	CASSALAGTYNEQFF	TGTGCCAGCAGTGCCCTAGCGGGAACGTACAATGAGCAGTTCTTC
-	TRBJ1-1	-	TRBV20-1	CSAPDRPEAFF	TGCAGTGCTCCTGACAGACCAGAAGCTTTCTTT
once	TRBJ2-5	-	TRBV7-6	CASSLEGGGETQYF	TGTGCCAGCAGCTTGGAGGGGGGGGGAGAGACCCAGTACTTC
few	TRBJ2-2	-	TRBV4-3	CASSPTPTGELFF	TGCGCCAGCAGCCCGACACCCACCGGGGAGCTGTTTTTT
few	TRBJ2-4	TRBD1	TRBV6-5	CASSDRTGLNIQYF	TGTGCCAGCAGTGACAGGACAGGGCTAAACATTCAGTACTTC
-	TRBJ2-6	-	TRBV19	CASRTRVLRGANVLTF	TGTGCCAGTAGAACCAGGGTATTGAGGGGGGCCAACGTCCTGACTTTC
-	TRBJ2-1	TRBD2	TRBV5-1	CASSLTAGGHNEQFF	TGCGCCAGCAGCCTGACAGCGGGAGGGCATAATGAGCAGTTCTTC
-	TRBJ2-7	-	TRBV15	CATSRDGRGGYEQYF	TGTGCCACCAGCAGAGACGGCAGGGGAGGGTACGAGCAGTACTTC
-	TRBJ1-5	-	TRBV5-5	CASSSGQTSNQPQHF	TGTGCCAGCAGCTCGGGACAAACTAGCAATCAGCCCCAGCATTTT
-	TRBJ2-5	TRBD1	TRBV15	CATSRGDRAGETQYF	TGTGCCACCAGCAGGGGGGACAGGGCGGGAGAGACCCAGTACTTC
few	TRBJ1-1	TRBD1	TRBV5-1	CASSGGTGGHLHTEAFF	TGCGCCAGCAGCGGGGGGACAGGGGGTCATTTGCACACTGAAGCTTTCTTT
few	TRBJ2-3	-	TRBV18	CASSPRGGDTQYF	TGTGCCAGCTCACCAAGAGGGGGTGATACGCAGTATTTT
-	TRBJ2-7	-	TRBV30	CAWSVGGEQYF	TGTGCCTGGAGTGTAGGGGGCGAGCAGTACTTC
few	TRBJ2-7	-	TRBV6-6	CASTSPGFFDEQYF	TGTGCCAGCACCTCCCCCGGGTTCTTTGACGAGCAGTACTTC
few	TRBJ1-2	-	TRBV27	CASSPYGQGGYTF	TGTGCCAGCAGTCCCTACGGGCAGGGTGGCTACACCTTC
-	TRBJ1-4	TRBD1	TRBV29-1	CSVDMGQGVGEKLFF	TGCAGCGTTGACATGGGACAGGGTGTGGGTGAAAAACTGTTTTTT
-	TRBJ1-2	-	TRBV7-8	CASSPTSGSNYGYTF	TGTGCCAGCAGCCCCACGTCAGGGTCTAACTATGGCTACACCTTC
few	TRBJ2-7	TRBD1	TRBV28	CASKWDRAPYEQYF	TGTGCCAGCAAATGGGACAGGGCCCCCTACGAGCAGTACTTC
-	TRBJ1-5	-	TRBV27	CASSSIGGQPQHF	TGTGCCAGCAGTTCCATAGGGGGTCAGCCCCAGCATTTT
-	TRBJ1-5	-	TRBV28	CASIESQGRGNQPQHF	TGTGCCAGCATTGAGTCCCAGGGGAGAGGCAATCAGCCCCAGCATTTT
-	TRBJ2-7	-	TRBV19	CASSKGYAPGVEQYF	TGTGCCAGCAGCAAGGGATATGCGCCGGGGGTCGAGCAGTACTTC
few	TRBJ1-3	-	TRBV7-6	CASSLSGTASGNTIYF	TGTGCCAGCAGCTTATCCGGGACTGCGAGTGGAAACACCATATATTTT
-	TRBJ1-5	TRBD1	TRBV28	CASSPSRLKGTALNQPQHF	TGTGCCAGCAGTCCCTCGCGCCTGAAAGGGACAGCCCTCAATCAGCCCCAGCATTTT
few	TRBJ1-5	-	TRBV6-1	CASSEDRQYSNQPQHF	TGTGCCAGCAGTGAAGACCGACAGTATAGCAATCAGCCCCAGCATTTT
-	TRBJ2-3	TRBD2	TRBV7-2	CASSLEGGSPITDTQYF	TGTGCCAGCAGCTTAGAAGGCGGGAGCCCAATCACAGATACGCAGTATTTT
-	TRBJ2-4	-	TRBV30	CAWSEGGSLVSNIQYF	TGTGCCTGGAGTGAAGGGGGATCCCTGGTGAGCAACATTCAGTACTTC
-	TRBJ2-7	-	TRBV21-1	CASSKKAGPRYEQYF	TGTGCCAGCAGCAAAAAGGCGGGTCCACGCTACGAGCAGTACTTC
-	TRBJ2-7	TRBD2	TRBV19	CASSMESGGGRYEQYF	TGTGCCAGTAGTATGGAGTCTGGCGGGGGACGCTACGAGCAGTACTTC
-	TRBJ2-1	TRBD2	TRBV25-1	CASSERTSGAAYNEQFF	TGTGCCAGCAGTGAAAGGACTAGCGGGGCGGCCTACAATGAGCAGTTCTTC